This T cell receptor (beta chain) was recovered during a study of cytomegalovirus exposure and HLA in healthy donors. General study points: Certain indistinguishable V segments, among them TRBV6-2 and TRBV6-3, were excluded. Later analysis revealed greater clonal expansion in HLA-associated TCR beta chains than in equally common others. Previous analysis showed most TCR beta V segments were productive about 87% or about 30% of the time.

60 Vbeta and 13 Jbeta primers were used in PCR. Repertoires were generated with immunoSEQ multiplex PCR, while TCRdb's copy carries only in-frame clones and drops some. The sample lists fewer than 250,000 clones; about 79% were seen once. Germline V lookup: CDR1 SEHNR, CDR2 FQNEAQ (reference sequence). Trimming pared 7 bases from V and 0 bases from J, leaving 17 bases between. CDR3 size: 16 residues. Details on this clone: The antigen is undetermined.

V and J are TRBV7-9 and TRBJ2-3, with D maybe TRBD2 (5 bases). The specimen was PBMCs. This receptor was identified in a male donor in good health and CMV-seronegative. The DNA for the CDR3 is TGTGCCAGCACCCCCCCTGGGCGGGTTAGCACAGATACGCAGTATTTT. The encoded protein is CASTPPGRVSTDTQYF.